This passage covers 24 T cell receptor beta chains from one sample sequenced in a study of regulatory T cells in long-lasting Graves disease. For TCR beta, libraries came from iRepertoire HTBI primers and Arm-PCR of CDR3 regions. TCRdb recomputed calls from the multiplex PCR reads with MiXCR, one row per CDR3 protein. Of about 540,000 distinct CDR3 sequences in the sample, about 13% were seen once. Sample time point: newly diagnosed GD, antithyroid drugs for less than 3 months. PBMCs were the source of the RNA used for TCR sequencing. This sample was also put to use in a study of T cells in Graves' hyperthyroidism and ophthalmopathy.

The specimen comprised peripheral blood mononuclear cells (PBMCs), sampled at new diagnosis, from a patient treated with antithyroid drugs. These receptors came from a man aged 25-45 years with Graves disease.

The chain links TRBV18 to TRBJ1-4, with D possibly TRBD1 on 5 matching bases. Germline V gene lookup returns CDR1 KGHSH and CDR2 LQKENI. There are 13 residues in the CDR3. The V gene lost 5 bases and the J gene lost 7 bases, with 11 bases spanning the gap. The CDR3 here is CASSARGPEKLFF. The CDR3 DNA reads as TGTGCCAGCTCAGCAAGGGGACCTGAAAAACTGTTTTTT.

This chain links TRBV29-1 with TRBJ2-1, with 7 positions matching TRBD2. The germline V gene encodes CDR1 SQVTM and CDR2 ANQGSEA. Germline trimming cut 4 bases from V and 4 bases from J; bases unmatched to any gene: 10. This CDR3 spans 15 amino acids. The CDR3 nucleotides read TGCAGCGTTGCGGGGTTAAGCGGGACTTACAATGAGCAGTTCTTC. Its protein product is CSVAGLSGTYNEQFF.

This clonotype was detected a few times. The genes are TRBV5-1 and TRBJ1-2, with D tentatively TRBD1 (5 bases). The V end lost 4 bases, the J end lost 9 bases, and 16 bases lay between the germline ends. This CDR3 is 13 amino acids long. Per the germline V gene, CDR1 is SGHRS and CDR2 is YFSETQ. The CDR3 loop is CASSGGTSTSYTF. CDR3 DNA: TGCGCCAGCAGCGGGGGGACTTCAACGAGCTACACCTTC.

This clonotype has a count of ten or more. V and J are TRBV7-9 and TRBJ1-3; D possibly corresponds to TRBD1 (5 bases). The germline V gene encodes CDR1 SEHNR and CDR2 FQNEAQ (reference sequence). The germline V and J ends were trimmed by 2 bases and 0 bases, with 11 bases remaining between them. This CDR3 has 16 residues. CDR3 amino acids: CASSLYGGSSGNTIYF. DNA of the CDR3: TGTGCCAGCAGCTTATACGGGGGGAGCTCTGGAAACACCATATATTTT.

The table lists this clonotype with many counts. The V call is TRBV12-3 or TRBV12-4, the J call TRBJ2-1, with 10 bases lining up with TRBD2. Germline trimming cut 5 bases from V and 10 bases from J; bases unmatched to any gene: 5. The CDR3 spans 13 residues. CDR3 coding DNA: TGTGCCAGCAGTCTTAAGGGACTAGCGGAGCAGTTCTTC. It encodes CASSLKGLAEQFF.

This clonotype was seen many times. The rearrangement uses TRBV29-1 and TRBJ2-7; tentative D call: TRBD1 (5 bases). The CDR3 contains 11 residues. V dropped 6 bases and J dropped 3 bases, with 9 bases sitting between them. Germline V gene data show CDR1 as SQVTM and CDR2 as ANQGSEA. The CDR3 sequence: CSVGTGYEQYF. The CDR3 nucleotides read TGCAGCGTCGGTACAGGCTACGAGCAGTACTTC.

This clonotype has just a few counts. This chain uses TRBV12-3 or TRBV12-4 with TRBJ2-2, with a tentative D call TRBD1 (6 bases). This CDR3 has 16 amino acids. The V and J ends lost 4 bases and 0 bases respectively, with 12 bases between them. The DNA of the CDR3 is TGTGCCAGCAGTTCCACCGGGACACCGAACACCGGGGAGCTGTTTTTT. Translated, it gives CASSSTGTPNTGELFF.

V is TRBV6-1 and J is TRBJ2-5, with TRBD2 as a possible D gene (6 bases). Germline CDR1 is MNHNS and CDR2 is SASEGT. Trimming shortened V by 6 bases and J by 2 bases, and 13 bases separated the two germline ends. This CDR3 comprises 14 residues. The CDR3 DNA reads as TGTGCCAGCAGCCCCCTTGGGAGGCAAGAGACCCAGTACTTC. This codes for CASSPLGRQETQYF.

This clonotype was seen at least ten times. Here the CDR3 DNA reads TGTGCCAGCAGTTTTCTAAGGACAGTGAACACTGAAGCTTTCTTT. This encodes CASSFLRTVNTEAFF. The chain has TRBV12-3 or TRBV12-4 and TRBJ1-1; maybe TRBD1 (6 bases). Trimming cost V 3 bases and J 0 bases, with 11 bases left between them. The CDR3 is 15 amino acids.

Comment on this clonotype: A much larger clone sits a single nucleotide away, making a read error possible. The V and J genes are TRBV6-9 and TRBJ2-5; TRBD1 matches at 7 bases. This CDR3 contains 15 residues. CDR1 and CDR2 (germline): MNHGY, SVAAGI. V shed 2 bases and J 3 bases; nucleotides not matched to a gene: 6. The CDR3 here is CASSYAGGFKETQYF. The CDR3 DNA follows: TGTGCCAGCAGTTATGCAGGGGGTTTCAAAGAGACCCAGTACTTC.

There are many counts of this clonotype. This chain uses TRBV3-1 with TRBJ2-1; 9 bases are shared with TRBD1. The V gene's germline CDR1 is LGHDT and CDR2 YNNKEL (reference sequence). The CDR3 spans 15 residues. Trimming removed 5 bases from V and 4 bases from J; junction bases left unmatched: 6. The CDR3 protein is CASSDHGQGYNEQFF. The CDR3 DNA reads as TGTGCCAGCAGCGATCATGGACAGGGGTACAATGAGCAGTTCTTC.

The chain recombines TRBV6-2 or TRBV6-3 with TRBJ2-3, with 10 bases aligning to TRBD2. Germline loops: CDR1 MNHEY, CDR2 SVGEGT. The CDR3 totals 15 residues. Germline trimming cut 6 bases from V and 14 bases from J; bases unmatched to any gene: 17. CDR3 amino acids: CASSPHRGGAGGRYF. Here the CDR3 DNA reads TGTGCCAGCAGCCCCCACAGGGGGGGAGCGGGAGGGAGGTATTTT.

This clonotype was observed many times. This chain links TRBV11-2 with TRBJ2-4; D unresolved. This CDR3 is 15 amino acids long. Per germline, CDR1 SGHAT and CDR2 FQNNGV. V was cut by 1 base and J by 7 bases, with 14 bases left in between. CDR3 bases: TGTGCCAGCAGCTTAGCTGTTGGTAGCTGGAACATTCAGTACTTC. Translation: CASSLAVGSWNIQYF.

This clonotype was recorded many times. This rearrangement joins TRBV5-6 to TRBJ1-5, with D unresolved. V was cut by 5 bases and J by 0 bases, with 3 bases left in between. The CDR3 sequence is 12 residues long. The germline V gene has CDR1 SGHDT and CDR2 YYEEEE. The CDR3 DNA reads as TGTGCCAGCAGTTTTAGCAATCAGCCCCAGCATTTT. It is translated as CASSFSNQPQHF.

This clonotype was recorded at least ten times. The chain is built from TRBV7-2 and TRBJ2-7; 8 bases align to TRBD1. The germline CDR1 and CDR2 sequences are SGHTA and FQGNSA. CDR3 length: 14 amino acids. Germline trimming cut 2 bases from V and 3 bases from J; bases unmatched to any gene: 3. DNA for the CDR3: TGTGCCAGCAGCTTATTTGGACAGGGCTACGAGCAGTACTTC. This sequence encodes CASSLFGQGYEQYF.

This clonotype was detected many times. This rearrangement joins TRBV29-1 to TRBJ2-2; D may be TRBD1 (6 bases). This CDR3 contains 16 residues. Germline V gene sequence: CDR1 SQVTM, CDR2 ANQGSEA. Trimming removed 0 bases at V and 0 bases at J, with 11 bases between. CDR3 residues: CSVEDPTGPNTGELFF. The CDR3 DNA is TGCAGCGTTGAAGACCCAACAGGGCCGAACACCGGGGAGCTGTTTTTT.

This clonotype came up many times. The V and J genes are TRBV20-1 and TRBJ2-3, with TRBD1 matching 8 bases. CDR1 and CDR2 from the germline V gene are DFQATT and SNEGSKA (reference sequence). V trimming: 5 bases; J trimming: 2 bases; junction bases outside the gene matches: 9. The CDR3 runs to 15 residues. This CDR3 is CSALPTGEFTDTQYF. Written as DNA, the CDR3 is TGCAGTGCTTTACCGACAGGGGAGTTCACAGATACGCAGTATTTT.

This clonotype was detected many times. The chain employs TRBV7-6 and TRBJ1-1; unclear D gene. This CDR3 comprises 14 residues. Germline values: CDR1 SGHVS, CDR2 FNYEAQ. V was trimmed by 4 bases and J by 1 base, leaving 10 bases between them. In nucleotides, the CDR3 is TGTGCCAGCAGCTATCGGACGGGGAACACTGAAGCTTTCTTT. This codes for CASSYRTGNTEAFF.

The table lists this clonotype with many counts. The rearrangement joins TRBV5-1 to TRBJ2-1; D call uncertain. V was cut by 3 bases and J by 6 bases, with 16 bases left in between. CDR1 SGHRS and CDR2 YFSETQ come from the germline V gene. This CDR3 is 15 amino acids long. The CDR3 DNA reads TGCGCCAGCAGCTCAGCAGGCCAGCGTGGCAATGAGCAGTTCTTC. Translating gives CASSSAGQRGNEQFF. The whole variable domain, filled in from reference TRBV5-1 and TRBJ2-1, reads KAGVTQTPRYLIKTRGQQVTLSCSPISGHRSVSWYQQTPGQGLQFLFEYFSETQRNKGNFPGRFSGRQFSNSRSEMNVSTLELGDSALYLCASSSAGQRGNEQFFGPGTRLTVL.

There are many counts of this clonotype. The chain recombines TRBV20-1 with TRBJ2-5, with D maybe TRBD2 (5 bases). V was pared by 5 bases and J by 1 base, with 11 bases between. This CDR3 has 13 residues. Germline V CDR1 and CDR2: DFQATT, SNEGSKA (reference sequence). CDR3 sequence (DNA): TGCAGTGCTGGACTGCCGGGCCAAGAGACCCAGTACTTC. It encodes CSAGLPGQETQYF.

This clonotype occurred once. V gene TRBV5-1 combines with J gene TRBJ2-5; 8 bases are a match to TRBD1. J was trimmed by 8 bases and V by 0 bases; bases with no gene match: 6. The length of the CDR3 is 14 residues. Per the germline V gene, CDR1 is SGHRS and CDR2 is YFSETQ. In nucleotides, the CDR3 is TGCGCCAGCAGCTTGGCTATGGACAGGGACACCCAGTACTTC. Protein: CASSLAMDRDTQYF.

This clonotype has a count of ten or more. The chain employs TRBV30 and TRBJ2-1; D gene uncertain. Germline loops: CDR1 GTSNPN, CDR2 SVGIG (reference sequence). This CDR3 is built from 11 residues. The DNA for the CDR3 is TGTGTCGCATCTTCCTACAATGAGCAGTTCTTC. It specifies CVASSYNEQFF. Together with reference TRBV30 and TRBJ2-1, the CDR3 gives the full variable domain: SQTIHQWPATLVQPVGSPLSLECTVEGTSNPNLYWYRQAAGRGLQLLFYSVGIGQISSEVPQNLSASRPQDRQFILSSKKLLLSDSGFYLCVASSYNEQFFGPGTRLTVL.

This clonotype was seen repeatedly, ten times or more. The CDR3 reads CAISVVNEQFF. CDR3 coding DNA: TGTGCCATCAGTGTGGTTAATGAGCAGTTCTTC. The rearrangement links TRBV10-3 to TRBJ2-1, with no clear D. Germline-derived CDR1 and CDR2 are ENHRY and SYGVKD. Trimming pared 4 bases from V and 7 bases from J, leaving 5 bases between. This CDR3 comprises 11 residues.

This clonotype was seen ten or more times. The V gene is TRBV7-9, the J gene TRBJ1-5, with D perhaps matching TRBD1 (6 bases). The germline V and J ends were trimmed by 4 bases and 5 bases, with 15 bases remaining between them. Germline V gene data show CDR1 as SEHNR and CDR2 as FQNEAQ (reference sequence). The CDR3 spans 15 residues. The CDR3 DNA reads as TGTGCCAGCAGCTCGACGACAGGAGGGCATCAGCCCCAGCATTTT. This translates into CASSSTTGGHQPQHF.